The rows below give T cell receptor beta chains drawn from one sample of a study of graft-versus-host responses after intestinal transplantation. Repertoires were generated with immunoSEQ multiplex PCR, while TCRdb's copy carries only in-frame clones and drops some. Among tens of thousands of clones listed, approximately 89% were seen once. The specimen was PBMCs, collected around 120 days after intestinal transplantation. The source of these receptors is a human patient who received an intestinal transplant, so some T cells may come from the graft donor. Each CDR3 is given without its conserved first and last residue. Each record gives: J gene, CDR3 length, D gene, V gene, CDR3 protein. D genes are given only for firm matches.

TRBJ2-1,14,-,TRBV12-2,ASRLAKLAAYNEQF
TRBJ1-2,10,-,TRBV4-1,ASSLDSYGYT
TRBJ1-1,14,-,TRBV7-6,ASSLARQTGVTEAF
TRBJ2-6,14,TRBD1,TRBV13,ASSSEDRAGANVLT
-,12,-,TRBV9,ASSVRDFSYEQY
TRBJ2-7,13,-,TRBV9,ASSEEPANPYEQY
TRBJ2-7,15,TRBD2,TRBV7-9,ASSYPTSGLNSYEQY
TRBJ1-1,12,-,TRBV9,ASSITAGSTEAF
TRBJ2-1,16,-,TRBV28,ASSLLPRGADLGNEQF
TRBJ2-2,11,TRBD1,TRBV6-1,ASARDRTGELF
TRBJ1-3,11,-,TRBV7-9,ASTPTRGNTIY
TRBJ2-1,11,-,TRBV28,ASSGRPYNEQF
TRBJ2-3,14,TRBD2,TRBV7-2,ASSFRLAGLTDTQY
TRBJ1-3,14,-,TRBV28,ASSLGHSSSGNTIY
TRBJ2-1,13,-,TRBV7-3,ASSAGTLEAGEQF
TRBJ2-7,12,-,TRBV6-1,ASSSSELPDEQY
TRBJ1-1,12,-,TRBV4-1,ASSQETDTTEAF
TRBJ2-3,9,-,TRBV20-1,SAEFGDTQY
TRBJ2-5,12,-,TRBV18,ASSPPLGRETQY
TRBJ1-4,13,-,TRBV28,ASSSVWAAIEKLF
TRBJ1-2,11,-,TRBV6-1,ASSVQGGYGYT
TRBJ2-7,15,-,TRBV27,ASSLSLGSEGAYEQY
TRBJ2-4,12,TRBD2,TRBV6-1,ASNASGAKNIQY
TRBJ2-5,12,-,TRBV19,ASSTRQYQETQY
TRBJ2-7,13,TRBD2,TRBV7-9,ASSPGAGGHPEQY
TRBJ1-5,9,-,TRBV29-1,SVGDDQPQH
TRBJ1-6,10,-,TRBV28,ASSFRFSPLH
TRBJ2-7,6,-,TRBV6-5,ASRGQY
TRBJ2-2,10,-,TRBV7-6,ASSLNTGELF
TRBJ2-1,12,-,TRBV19,ASTVERGYNEQF
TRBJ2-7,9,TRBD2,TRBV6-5,ASRGTSLLY
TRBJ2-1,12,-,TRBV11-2,ASSFMLSYNEQF
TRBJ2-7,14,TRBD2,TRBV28,ASSSRPGLAGDEQY
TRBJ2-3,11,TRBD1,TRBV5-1,ASGDRSTDTQY
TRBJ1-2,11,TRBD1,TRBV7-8,ASSLVQGNGYT
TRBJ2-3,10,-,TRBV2,ANSVEGDTQY
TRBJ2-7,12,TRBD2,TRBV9,ASSVNGRPHEQY
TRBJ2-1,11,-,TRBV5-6,ASSLVTYNEQF
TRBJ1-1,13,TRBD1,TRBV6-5,ASSYRDRGYTEAF
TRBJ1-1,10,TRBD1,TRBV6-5,ATGQGLAEAF
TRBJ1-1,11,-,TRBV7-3,ASSQAVNTEAF
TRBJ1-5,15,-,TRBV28,ASSLLIPSGGRQPQH
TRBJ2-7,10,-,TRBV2,ASSHRLGEQY
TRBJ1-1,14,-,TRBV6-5,ASSFLPGTANTEAF
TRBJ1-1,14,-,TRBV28,AGSSPPGRSIGEAF
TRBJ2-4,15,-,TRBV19,ASSILGQILAKNIQY